A single sample is the source of the 27 T cell receptor beta chains below, sequenced in a study of blood T cell repertoires in COVID-19 (dated by TCRdb to the early 2020s). The method was the immunoSEQ multiplex PCR assay. The immuneACCESS repertoire file appears here via TCRdb, limited to in-frame rearrangements. These files lack a portion of the clones; in checked studies, under half of the deficit traces to unresolved V genes, and the cause of the others is not known. This sample holds 100,000 to 150,000 clones; roughly 83% were observed only once. 35% to 40% of the sample lies in the top ten. The specimen was peripheral blood. All receptors come from a man aged 35 to 55 with active or convalescent COVID-19.

V is TRBV6-1 and J is TRBJ1-5; D remains ambiguous. V was trimmed by 1 base and J by 4 bases, leaving 5 bases between them. CDR1 is MNHNS and CDR2 is SASEGT in the germline V gene. This CDR3 comprises 13 residues. The DNA of the CDR3 is TGTGCCAGCAGTGAAGGACAAAATCAGCCCCAGCATTTT. Translating it yields CASSEGQNQPQHF.

This clone has a handful of counts. Other DNA sequences in this specimen translate into the identical CDR3. This rearrangement joins TRBV27 to TRBJ2-1, with TRBD1 identical over 10 bases. Germline-derived CDR1 and CDR2 are MNHEY and SMNVEV (reference sequence). V lost 3 bases to trimming and J lost 3 bases; unmatched junction nucleotides: 2. CDR3 length: 15 residues. The CDR3 reads CASSLTGGLYNEQFF. DNA of the CDR3: TGTGCCAGCAGTTTGACAGGGGGCCTCTACAATGAGCAGTTCTTC.

The chain links TRBV12-5 to TRBJ1-1; TRBD1 aligns across 10 bases. CDR3 length: 12 residues. V lost 5 bases to trimming and J lost 11 bases; unmatched junction nucleotides: 5. Looked up from germline, CDR1 is LGHNT and CDR2 is FRNRAP. As DNA, the CDR3 is TGTGCTAGTGGTCGTGACAGGGGGCTGGCTTTCTTT. Amino acid sequence: CASGRDRGLAFF. The whole variable domain, remainder taken from reference TRBV12-5 and TRBJ1-1, is DARVTQTPRHKVTEMGQEVTMRCQPILGHNTVFWYRQTMMQGLELLAYFRNRAPLDDSGMPKDRFSAEMPDATLATLKIQPSEPRDSAVYFCASGRDRGLAFFGQGTRLTVV.

This clone appeared a single time. The chain employs TRBV5-1 and TRBJ1-4; 9 nucleotides agree with TRBD1. Germline V gene lookup returns CDR1 SGHRS and CDR2 YFSETQ. The V segment lost 1 base and the J segment 5 bases; nucleotides outside the gene matches: 3. The CDR3 is 15 residues long. DNA for the CDR3: TGCGCCAGCAGCTTGCAAGGGACAGGGAATGAAAAACTGTTTTTT. Its translation is CASSLQGTGNEKLFF.

This chain uses TRBV4-3 with TRBJ1-4, with D possibly matching TRBD1 (5 bases). The length of the CDR3 is 15 residues. Trimming left V 1 base short and J 5 bases short, with 11 bases between. Germline V lookup: CDR1 LGHNA, CDR2 YSLEER. The CDR3 bases are TGCGCCAGCAGCCAAGGTCCAGGGTGGAATGAAAAACTGTTTTTT. Translating it yields CASSQGPGWNEKLFF.

The rearrangement joins TRBV7-2 to TRBJ1-2; D is unclear. The V gene's germline CDR1 is SGHTA and CDR2 FQGNSA. V lost 8 bases and J 7 bases, leaving 17 bases between the germline ends. This CDR3 comprises 13 residues. CDR3 protein: CASRPLAGFGYTF. CDR3 sequence (DNA): TGTGCCAGCCGGCCTTTGGCAGGTTTTGGCTACACCTTC.

The rearrangement uses TRBV24-1 and TRBJ1-2; 8 nucleotides line up with TRBD1. V shed 2 bases and J 3 bases; nucleotides not matched to a gene: 4. Germline lookup yields CDR1 KGHDR and CDR2 SFDVKD. This CDR3 is built from 15 residues. The CDR3 region has the DNA TGTGCCACCAGTGATTCAGGGGGCAGTTACTATGGCTACACCTTC. Translating gives CATSDSGGSYYGYTF.

J is TRBJ2-5 and V is TRBV20-1; D gene ambiguous. Per the germline V gene, CDR1 is DFQATT and CDR2 is SNEGSKA (reference sequence). The germline V and J ends were trimmed by 3 bases and 3 bases, with 14 bases remaining between them. The CDR3 is 14 amino acids. The CDR3 nucleotides read TGCAGTGCTAGTCCCTGGCTAGAGGAAGAGACCCAGTACTTC. Amino acids: CSASPWLEEETQYF.

The chain recombines TRBV19 with TRBJ1-5, with D possibly matching TRBD1 (5 bases). Trimming shortened V by 7 bases and J by 4 bases, and 11 bases separated the two germline ends. Germline CDR1 and CDR2: LNHDA and SQIVND (reference sequence). The CDR3 contains 13 residues. The CDR3 sequence: CASNHRLNQPQHF. The DNA of the CDR3 is TGTGCCAGTAATCACAGGTTAAATCAGCCCCAGCATTTT.

This chain uses TRBV9 with TRBJ2-3; TRBD2 agrees at 7 bases. J gave up 1 base and V 4 bases, and 6 bases lay outside the gene matches. CDR1 SGDLS and CDR2 YYNGEE come from the germline V gene. This CDR3 is built from 15 residues. The CDR3 reads CASSPPAGGTDTQYF. The CDR3 coding sequence is TGTGCCAGCAGCCCGCCGGCGGGGGGCACAGATACGCAGTATTTT.

The J gene is TRBJ2-2, the V gene TRBV6-5; 7 bases are shared with TRBD2. There are 15 residues in the CDR3. Germline lookup yields CDR1 MNHEY and CDR2 SVGAGI. The trim removed 6 bases at V and 0 bases at J, leaving 4 bases unmatched. The CDR3 nucleotides read TGTGCCAGCAGATCTAGCGGCGCGAACACCGGGGAGCTGTTTTTT. Its protein product is CASRSSGANTGELFF.

V usage is TRBV28 and J usage is TRBJ1-6; 8 bases agree with TRBD1. This CDR3 region has 12 residues. With V trimmed by 7 bases and J by 9 bases, 2 bases remained unmatched. Germline CDR1 reads MDHEN; CDR2 reads SYDVKM. CDR3 in amino acids: CASTQGASPLHF. CDR3 coding DNA: TGTGCCAGCACTCAGGGGGCTTCACCCCTCCACTTT.

The chain recombines TRBV24-1 with TRBJ2-2, with 14 bases aligning to TRBD2. The germline V gene encodes CDR1 KGHDR and CDR2 SFDVKD. V was clipped by 9 bases and J by 0 bases; unmatched bases: 8. The CDR3 contains 18 residues. The CDR3 sequence: CATQTSGRGLANTGELFF. The CDR3 nucleotides are TGTGCCACCCAGACTAGCGGGAGGGGATTAGCGAACACCGGGGAGCTGTTTTTT.

The chain has TRBV25-1 and TRBJ2-2; D gene uncertain. The V end lost 3 bases, the J end lost 2 bases, and 7 bases lay between the germline ends. The CDR3 runs to 14 residues. The germline V gene has CDR1 MGHDK and CDR2 SYGVNS. CDR3 bases: TGTGCCAGCAGTGATCTGACTAACACCGGGGAGCTGTTTTTT. Translating gives CASSDLTNTGELFF.

The rearrangement links TRBV7-8 to TRBJ1-1, with TRBD1 matching 7 bases. This CDR3 is built from 15 residues. Germline loops: CDR1 SGHVS, CDR2 FQNEAQ. Losses at the gene ends were 7 bases for V and 4 bases for J; bases not matched to a gene: 12. The CDR3 reads CASNPRGRRGTEAFF. The CDR3 bases are TGTGCCAGCAACCCTAGGGGGCGTCGGGGCACTGAAGCTTTCTTT.

J is TRBJ2-1 and V is TRBV12-3 or TRBV12-4; D might be TRBD2 (5 bases). Trimming shortened V by 2 bases and J by 9 bases, and 11 bases separated the two germline ends. The CDR3 is 13 residues long. The CDR3 region has the DNA TGTGCCAGCAGTTTACGAGGGTTTGGTGAGCAGTTCTTC. Translation gives CASSLRGFGEQFF.

This chain uses TRBV19 with TRBJ2-2; tentatively, D is TRBD1 (5 bases). Looked up from germline, CDR1 is LNHDA and CDR2 is SQIVND (reference sequence). With 7 bases removed from V and 0 bases from J, the gap between germline ends came to 15 bases. The CDR3 contains 16 residues. CDR3 amino acids: CASTPRLGANTGELFF. CDR3 DNA sequence: TGTGCCAGTACCCCTCGTCTAGGGGCGAACACCGGGGAGCTGTTTTTT.

The chain couples TRBV7-2 to TRBJ1-5; no definite D call. The V gene lost 5 bases and the J gene lost 2 bases, with 13 bases spanning the gap. The germline V gene encodes CDR1 SGHTA and CDR2 FQGNSA. This CDR3 contains 15 residues. CDR3 in DNA: TGTGCCAGCAGCATCTTACCAGGTGGCAATCAGCCCCAGCATTTT. This translates into CASSILPGGNQPQHF.

The V and J genes are TRBV27 and TRBJ2-1; TRBD2 agrees at 8 bases. CDR3 length equals 14 residues. V was clipped by 5 bases and J by 7 bases; unmatched bases: 7. Germline V gene data show CDR1 as MNHEY and CDR2 as SMNVEV (reference sequence). For the CDR3, the DNA is TGTGCCAGCAGTGATCTAGCGGGTAGTAATGAGCAGTTCTTC. This codes for CASSDLAGSNEQFF.

The chain carries TRBV11-3 and TRBJ1-1; D uncertain. This CDR3 has 14 amino acids. Trimming shortened V by 8 bases and J by 2 bases, and 15 bases separated the two germline ends. Germline V CDR1 and CDR2: SGHNT, YENEEA. Here the CDR3 reads CASLGGAGNTEAFF. The CDR3 DNA is TGTGCCAGCTTAGGCGGCGCCGGCAACACTGAAGCTTTCTTT.

The V and J genes are TRBV18 and TRBJ2-3; 8 nucleotides match TRBD1. V was clipped by 3 bases and J by 2 bases; unmatched bases: 4. Per germline, CDR1 KGHSH and CDR2 LQKENI. The CDR3 extends over 15 amino acids. CDR3 sequence (DNA): TGTGCCAGCTCACCCACGACAGGGGCCACAGATACGCAGTATTTT. Residues: CASSPTTGATDTQYF.

This chain joins TRBV18 and TRBJ1-1; the match to TRBD1 covers 8 bases. Trimming removed 0 bases from V and 1 base from J; junction bases left unmatched: 1. The V gene's germline CDR1 is KGHSH and CDR2 LQKENI. The CDR3 length is 15 residues. CDR3 residues: CASSPPRGQNTEAFF. The CDR3, as DNA: TGTGCCAGCTCACCACCCAGGGGGCAGAACACTGAAGCTTTCTTT.

The chain carries TRBV7-9 and TRBJ2-5; TRBD1 matches at 9 bases. The CDR3 runs 19 residues. Germline V lookup: CDR1 SEHNR, CDR2 FQNEAQ (reference sequence). V lost 5 bases, J lost 1 base, and 17 bases stayed unmatched. CDR3 nucleotide sequence: TGTGCCAGCAGCCGACGATGGACTATCAGGACAGGGGCCCAAGAGACCCAGTACTTC. Protein product: CASSRRWTIRTGAQETQYF. The whole variable domain, filled in from reference TRBV7-9 and TRBJ2-5, reads DTGVSQNPRHKITKRGQNVTFRCDPISEHNRLYWYRQTLGQGPEFLTYFQNEAQLEKSRLLSDRFSAERPKGSFSTLEIQRTEQGDSAMYLCASSRRWTIRTGAQETQYFGPGTRLLVL.

The chain has TRBV12-3 or TRBV12-4 and TRBJ2-7; TRBD1 matches at 7 bases. The CDR3 has 13 residues. The junction had 5 bases not matched to a gene; V was cut back by 6 bases and J by 3 bases. The CDR3 reads CASRIQGNYEQYF. The CDR3 region has the DNA TGTGCCAGCAGGATACAGGGGAACTACGAGCAGTACTTC.

The rearrangement links TRBV7-3 to TRBJ2-3, with D perhaps TRBD1 (6 bases). Germline V gene sequence: CDR1 SGHTA, CDR2 FQGTGA. Trimming left V 0 bases short and J 5 bases short, with 9 bases between. This CDR3 has 14 residues. The CDR3 is CASSLTGARDTQYF. The CDR3, as DNA: TGTGCCAGCAGCTTAACGGGGGCAAGAGATACGCAGTATTTT.

This chain joins TRBV12-3 or TRBV12-4 and TRBJ1-2, with D perhaps matching TRBD1 (5 bases). The CDR3 loop spans 12 amino acids. The germline V and J ends were trimmed by 7 bases and 5 bases, with 11 bases remaining between them. CDR3 protein: CASNTQGYGYTF. The DNA for the CDR3 is TGTGCCAGCAACACCCAGGGATATGGCTACACCTTC.

V gene TRBV5-6 combines with J gene TRBJ2-3; 7 nucleotides align to TRBD1. Germline V gives CDR1 SGHDT, CDR2 YYEEEE. V lost 2 bases, J lost 6 bases, and 3 bases stayed unmatched. This CDR3 has 13 residues. This CDR3 is CASSLEDRDTQYF. The CDR3 bases are TGTGCCAGCAGCTTAGAGGACAGGGATACGCAGTATTTT.